Listed here are 28 T cell receptor beta chains from one sample, sequenced in a study of blood T cell repertoires in COVID-19 (dated by TCRdb to about 2020). To prepare the library, the immunoSEQ multiplex PCR assay was applied. In its TCRdb copy, this immuneACCESS table keeps in-frame sequences only and misses some clones. Where compared with another copy, unresolved V genes explain less than half of these, and the others have no known cause. In this sample the table shows 90,000 to 150,000 clones, around 89% of which occur a single time. The ten largest make up under 20% of the sample. Sequenced input: peripheral blood. The receptors were sampled from a human donor with acute or convalescent COVID-19. The donor label of this sample is uncertain.

The rearrangement uses TRBV11-3 and TRBJ1-5; D may be TRBD1 (6 bases). The CDR3 consists of 15 residues. Trimming left V 5 bases short and J 6 bases short, with 17 bases between. In germline, CDR1 is SGHNT, CDR2 YENEEA. The CDR3 protein is CASSQVDQGCQPQHF. The CDR3 nucleotides read TGTGCCAGCAGCCAAGTGGACCAGGGGTGTCAGCCCCAGCATTTT.

The chain is built from TRBV7-2 and TRBJ1-6; 11 bases match TRBD1. The CDR3 contains 15 residues. With 5 bases clipped from V and 10 bases from J, the junction kept 7 bases outside the gene matches. Per germline, CDR1 SGHTA and CDR2 FQGNSA. CDR3 sequence: CASSPLGQGGSPLHF. The CDR3 DNA is TGTGCCAGCAGCCCTCTGGGACAGGGGGGCTCACCCCTCCACTTT.

The V call is TRBV7-2, the J call TRBJ2-1; TRBD2 matches 12 bases. In germline, CDR1 is SGHTA, CDR2 FQGNSA. The CDR3 totals 15 residues. The trim removed 5 bases at V and 4 bases at J, leaving 3 bases unmatched. As DNA, the CDR3 is TGTGCCAGCAGCGGGACTAGCGGGTCGTACAATGAGCAGTTCTTC. This codes for CASSGTSGSYNEQFF. Together with reference TRBV7-2 and TRBJ2-1, the CDR3 gives the full variable domain: GAGVSQSPSNKVTEKGKDVELRCDPISGHTALYWYRQSLGQGLEFLIYFQGNSAPDKSGLPSDRFSAERTGGSVSTLTIQRTQQEDSAVYLCASSGTSGSYNEQFFGPGTRLTVL.

This clone has a handful of counts. The sample carries other DNA sequences with the same CDR3. V usage is TRBV5-4 and J usage is TRBJ1-4, with 8 positions matching TRBD1. The CDR3 is made up of 14 amino acids. Trimming at V came to 2 bases and at J to 8 bases, leaving 5 bases not matched to a gene. The germline V gene encodes CDR1 SGHNT and CDR2 YYREEE (reference sequence). This CDR3 is CASSLDRGREKLFF. The CDR3 DNA follows: TGTGCCAGCAGCTTAGACAGGGGAAGGGAAAAACTGTTTTTT. Using reference TRBV5-4 and TRBJ1-4 for the parts outside the CDR3, the full variable domain is ETGVTQSPTHLIKTRGQQVTLRCSSQSGHNTVSWYQQALGQGPQFIFQYYREEENGRGNFPPRFSGLQFPNYSSELNVNALELDDSALYLCASSLDRGREKLFFGSGTQLSVL.

The chain joins TRBV6-6 to TRBJ2-1, with 13 bases fitting TRBD2. CDR1 is MNHNY and CDR2 is SVGAGI in the germline V gene (reference sequence). There are 15 residues in the CDR3. J lost 10 bases, V lost 6 bases, and 9 bases had no gene match. The CDR3 DNA is TGTGCCAGCAGGGGTACTAGCGGGAGGGCAGGGGAGCAGTTCTTC. It is translated as CASRGTSGRAGEQFF.

This rearrangement joins TRBV7-3 to TRBJ1-1; D call uncertain. CDR1 and CDR2 (germline): SGHTA, FQGTGA. V dropped 1 base and J dropped 0 bases, with 6 bases sitting between them. The CDR3 runs 14 residues. The CDR3 DNA follows: TGTGCCAGCAGCTTAAGGGCCTTGAACACTGAAGCTTTCTTT. Encoded protein: CASSLRALNTEAFF.

The V gene is TRBV5-6, the J gene TRBJ2-7; D gene ambiguous. Germline V gene sequence: CDR1 SGHDT, CDR2 YYEEEE. Trimming stripped 7 bases from V and 5 bases from J, with 22 bases between. The CDR3 has 15 amino acids. CDR3 region: CASDRPTWAQDEQYF. The CDR3 bases are TGTGCCAGCGATAGGCCGACGTGGGCCCAGGACGAGCAGTACTTC. Full variable domain (outside the CDR3, taken from reference TRBV5-6 and TRBJ2-7): DAGVTQSPTHLIKTRGQQVTLRCSPKSGHDTVSWYQQALGQGPQFIFQYYEEEERQRGNFPDRFSGHQFPNYSSELNVNALLLGDSALYLCASDRPTWAQDEQYFGPGTRLTVT.

The chain couples TRBV4-3 to TRBJ2-1; 13 nucleotides align to TRBD2. This CDR3 spans 17 amino acids. The J segment lost 7 bases and the V segment lost 6 bases, leaving 12 bases of the junction unmatched. Germline V lookup: CDR1 LGHNA, CDR2 YSLEER. The CDR3 loop reads CASRKGLAGDHGNEQFF. CDR3 DNA: TGCGCCAGCAGGAAAGGACTAGCGGGGGACCATGGGAATGAGCAGTTCTTC.

The chain carries TRBV18 and TRBJ2-5; D is unresolved. The CDR3 loop spans 14 amino acids. Germline V lookup: CDR1 KGHSH, CDR2 LQKENI. Trimming removed 0 bases from V and 2 bases from J, with 7 bases in between. CDR3 DNA: TGTGCCAGCTCACCACCGAACAGACAAGAGACCCAGTACTTC. This sequence encodes CASSPPNRQETQYF. The variable domain in full, with the rest retrieved from reference TRBV18 and TRBJ2-5, is NAGVMQNPRHLVRRRGQEARLRCSPMKGHSHVYWYRQLPEEGLKFMVYLQKENIIDESGMPKERFSAEFPKEGPSILRIQQVVRGDSAAYFCASSPPNRQETQYFGPGTRLLVL.

The J gene is TRBJ1-1, the V gene TRBV5-1; D is possibly TRBD1 (5 bases). Germline V gene sequence: CDR1 SGHRS, CDR2 YFSETQ. The CDR3 is made up of 14 amino acids. V lost 1 base, J lost 1 base, and 8 bases lay in between. The CDR3 spells CASSLQGPNTEAFF. The CDR3 DNA sequence: TGCGCCAGCAGCTTGCAGGGCCCGAACACTGAAGCTTTCTTT.

This rearrangement joins TRBV6-6 to TRBJ1-2, with D uncertain. V was trimmed by 6 bases and J by 0 bases, leaving 11 bases between them. Germline V gene lookup returns CDR1 MNHNY and CDR2 SVGAGI (reference sequence). CDR3 length: 14 residues. CDR3 DNA: TGTGCCAGCAGCCAGGAGGGCGCTAACTATGGCTACACCTTC. As protein: CASSQEGANYGYTF.

V is TRBV4-3 and J is TRBJ2-1; 7 bases match TRBD2. The CDR3 consists of 18 residues. J was trimmed by 0 bases and V by 0 bases; bases with no gene match: 8. Looked up from germline, CDR1 is LGHNA and CDR2 is YSLEER. In nucleotides, the CDR3 is TGCGCCAGCAGCCAAGATATTGGACTAGAGAACTCCTACAATGAGCAGTTCTTC. The encoded protein is CASSQDIGLENSYNEQFF.

This clone was detected only a few times. The chain employs TRBV7-9 and TRBJ1-1; D is perhaps TRBD1 (5 bases). The CDR3 consists of 14 residues. Trimming removed 1 base at V and 6 bases at J, with 12 bases between. CDR1 SEHNR and CDR2 FQNEAQ come from the germline V gene (reference sequence). The CDR3 region has the DNA TGTGCCAGCAGCTTAGAAGGGGTTGGGGCTGAAGCTTTCTTT. This translates into CASSLEGVGAEAFF.

The chain employs TRBV5-1 and TRBJ1-2; TRBD1 matches at 8 bases. The germline V gene encodes CDR1 SGHRS and CDR2 YFSETQ. Germline trimming cut 6 bases from V and 4 bases from J; bases unmatched to any gene: 11. The CDR3 has 15 residues. CDR3 protein: CASMDPGGRVYGYTF. In DNA, the CDR3 is TGCGCCAGCATGGACCCAGGGGGCAGGGTCTATGGCTACACCTTC.

The chain employs TRBV10-3 and TRBJ1-6; D unclear. Germline values: CDR1 ENHRY, CDR2 SYGVKD. The V end lost 5 bases, the J end lost 6 bases, and 8 bases lay between the germline ends. The CDR3 consists of 13 residues. This CDR3 reads CAISTNSNSPLHF. For the CDR3, the DNA is TGTGCCATCAGTACAAACAGTAATTCACCCCTCCACTTT.

With respect to this clone: The sample holds other DNA sequences that translate to the same CDR3. The CDR3 reads CASSSGQNTEAFF. DNA of the CDR3: TGTGCCAGCAGTTCCGGACAGAACACTGAAGCTTTCTTT. This chain uses TRBV28 with TRBJ1-1; weak D call: TRBD1 (5 bases). The CDR3 is 13 amino acids. Germline values: CDR1 MDHEN, CDR2 SYDVKM. Trimming pared 4 bases from V and 1 base from J, leaving 7 bases between.

The gene calls are TRBV21-1 and TRBJ1-1; whether TRBD1, the table's D call, matches the DNA was not checked. TRBV21-1 is deemed a pseudogene. There are 18 residues in the CDR3. CDR3 amino acids: CASSPRRQGAGADTEAFF. In DNA, the CDR3 is TGTGCCAGCAGCCCCCGGAGACAGGGAGCAGGGGCGGACACTGAAGCTTTCTTT.

This chain connects TRBV21-1 to TRBJ2-1; no check of the table's D call, TRBD1, against the DNA was made. TRBV21-1 is assigned pseudogene status. The CDR3 is made up of 17 amino acids. CDR3 sequence (DNA): TGTGCCAGCAGCAATAAAGACAGGCGGTGGGGGTACAATGAGCAGTTCTTC. Translation gives CASSNKDRRWGYNEQFF.

This clone appeared a single time. J is TRBJ1-2 and V is TRBV10-3; D is uncertain. Per the germline V gene, CDR1 is ENHRY and CDR2 is SYGVKD. The V and J ends lost 0 bases and 6 bases respectively, with 8 bases between them. The CDR3 runs 13 residues. The CDR3 nucleotides are TGTGCCATCAGTGAGTCGGCACCTGATGGCTACACCTTC. Translated: CAISESAPDGYTF.

The DNA of the CDR3 is TGTGCCAGCAGTGGGTTTAAGGGGGCGGACTTTAGGGGCTACACCTTC. Amino acids: CASSGFKGADFRGYTF. This chain links TRBV2 with TRBJ1-2, with 7 bases identical to TRBD1. The germline V gene has CDR1 SNHLY and CDR2 FYNNEI. The CDR3 contains 16 residues. V was clipped by 4 bases and J by 8 bases; unmatched bases: 16.

The chain links TRBV14 to TRBJ2-3, with 9 nucleotides matching TRBD2. Germline-derived CDR1 and CDR2 are SGHDN and FVKESK. V was pared by 1 base and J by 1 base, with 12 bases of the junction left unmatched. The CDR3 is 19 residues long. DNA for the CDR3: TGTGCCAGCAGCCAAGTTTGGTCGCTAGCGGGGTCTCGCACAGATACGCAGTATTTT. Protein sequence: CASSQVWSLAGSRTDTQYF.

This clone occurred once. The gene calls are TRBV11-2 and TRBJ1-1; D might be TRBD1 (5 bases). Germline V gene sequence: CDR1 SGHAT, CDR2 FQNNGV. The CDR3 spans 14 residues. V lost 6 bases and J 1 base, leaving 12 bases between the germline ends. The CDR3 region has the DNA TGTGCCAGCAGACCCAGGGTGGGGAACACTGAAGCTTTCTTT. Translation gives CASRPRVGNTEAFF.

The chain recombines TRBV3-1 (or the pseudogene TRBV3-2) with TRBJ2-7; the match to TRBD1 covers 8 bases. CDR3 length: 15 residues. After removal of 3 bases from V and 0 bases from J, the junction contained 4 bases not matched to a gene. The germline CDR1 and CDR2 sequences are LGHDT and YNNKEL (reference sequence). The DNA of the CDR3 is TGTGCCAGCAGCCATACCGGGACAGGCTCCTACGAGCAGTACTTC. This codes for CASSHTGTGSYEQYF.

The chain employs TRBV15 and TRBJ1-2; TRBD1 might be the D (5 bases). CDR3 length equals 12 residues. Looked up from germline, CDR1 is LNHNV and CDR2 is YYDKDF (reference sequence). V shed 6 bases and J shed 8 bases, with 13 bases lying between them. The CDR3 sequence is CATSWGVMGYTF. The DNA of the CDR3 is TGTGCCACCAGTTGGGGGGTGATGGGCTACACCTTC.

The V call is TRBV3-1 (or the pseudogene TRBV3-2), the J call TRBJ1-2; weak D call: TRBD1 (6 bases). V gave up 5 bases and J gave up 7 bases, with 14 bases separating them. The CDR3 runs to 13 residues. Germline loops: CDR1 LGHDT, CDR2 YNNKEL (reference sequence). The CDR3 loop is CASSRIEGGGYTF. The CDR3 bases are TGTGCCAGCAGCAGGATCGAAGGGGGTGGCTACACCTTC.

The V gene is TRBV11-2, the J gene TRBJ2-5; 11 nucleotides align to TRBD2. The germline CDR1 and CDR2 sequences are SGHAT and FQNNGV. V shed 4 bases, J shed 0 bases, and the junction held 13 bases outside the gene matches. The CDR3 is 19 residues long. CDR3 protein: CASSYGVIAGGPDQETQYF. CDR3 bases: TGTGCCAGCAGCTACGGGGTGATAGCGGGAGGGCCAGACCAAGAGACCCAGTACTTC.

Only one count was recorded for this clone. V is TRBV18 and J is TRBJ1-2; TRBD1 matches 8 bases. The germline V gene encodes CDR1 KGHSH and CDR2 LQKENI. The CDR3 runs to 18 residues. The trim removed 0 bases at V and 7 bases at J, leaving 16 bases unmatched. CDR3 amino acids: CASSPPVRTGTIPVGYTF. The CDR3 DNA is TGTGCCAGCTCACCACCGGTCCGGACAGGGACGATTCCGGTTGGCTACACCTTC.

The genes are TRBV7-2 and TRBJ1-1, with D possibly being TRBD1 (6 bases). V lost 5 bases and J lost 5, with 12 bases in between. The length of the CDR3 is 13 residues. The germline CDR1 and CDR2 sequences are SGHTA and FQGNSA. The CDR3 loop is CASSRTGLTEAFF. CDR3 bases: TGTGCCAGCAGCCGAACAGGGTTGACTGAAGCTTTCTTT.